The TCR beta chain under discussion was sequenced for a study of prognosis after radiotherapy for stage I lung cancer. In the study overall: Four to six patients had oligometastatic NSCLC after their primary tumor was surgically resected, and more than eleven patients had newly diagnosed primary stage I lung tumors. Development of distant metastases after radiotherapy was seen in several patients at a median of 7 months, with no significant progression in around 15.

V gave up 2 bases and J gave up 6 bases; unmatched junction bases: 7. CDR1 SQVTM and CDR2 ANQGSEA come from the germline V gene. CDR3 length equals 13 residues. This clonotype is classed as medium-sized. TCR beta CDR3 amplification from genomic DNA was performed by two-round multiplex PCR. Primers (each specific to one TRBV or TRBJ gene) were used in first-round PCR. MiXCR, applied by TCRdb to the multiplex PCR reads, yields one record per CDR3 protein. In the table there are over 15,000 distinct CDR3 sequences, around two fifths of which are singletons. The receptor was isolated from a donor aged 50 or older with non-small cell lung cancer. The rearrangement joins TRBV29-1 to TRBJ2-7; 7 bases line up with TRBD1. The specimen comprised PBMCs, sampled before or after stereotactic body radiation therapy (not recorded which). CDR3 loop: CSVERDRGGEQYF. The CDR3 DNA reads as TGCAGCGTTGAAAGGGACAGAGGGGGCGAGCAGTACTTC.